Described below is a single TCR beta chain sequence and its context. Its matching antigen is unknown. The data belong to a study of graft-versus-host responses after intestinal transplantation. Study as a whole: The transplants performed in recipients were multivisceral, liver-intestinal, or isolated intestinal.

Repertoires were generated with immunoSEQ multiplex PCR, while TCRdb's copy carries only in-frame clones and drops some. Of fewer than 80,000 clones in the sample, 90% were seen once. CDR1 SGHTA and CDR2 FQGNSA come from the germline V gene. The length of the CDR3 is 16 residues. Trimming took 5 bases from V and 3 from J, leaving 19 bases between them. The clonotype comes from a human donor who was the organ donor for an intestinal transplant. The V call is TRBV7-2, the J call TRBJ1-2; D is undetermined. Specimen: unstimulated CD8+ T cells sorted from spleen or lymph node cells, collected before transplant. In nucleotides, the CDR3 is TGTGCCAGCAGCCTTTCGAGAGGGCGAAGACACTATGGCTACACCTTC. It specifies CASSLSRGRRHYGYTF. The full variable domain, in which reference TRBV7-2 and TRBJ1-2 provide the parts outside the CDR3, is GAGVSQSPSNKVTEKGKDVELRCDPISGHTALYWYRQSLGQGLEFLIYFQGNSAPDKSGLPSDRFSAERTGGSVSTLTIQRTQQEDSAVYLCASSLSRGRRHYGYTFGSGTRLTVV.